This T cell receptor beta chain was recorded in a study of shared clonotypes between healthy human individuals. Background on the study: A donor's plate count was three for CD4 naive and three for CD4 memory; CD8 naive had two and CD8 memory one.

The CDR3 is 17 residues long. CDR1 is ENHRY, CDR2 SYGVKD, per germline. J was trimmed by 7 bases and V by 3 bases; bases with no gene match: 12. Both subsets, CD45RA+ naive and CD45RA-negative memory, were split from the CD4+ cells. Clones were sequenced by immunoSEQ multiplex PCR, and TCRdb holds only the in-frame ones, with some missing. In the table there are hundreds of thousands of clones, around 67% of which are singletons. General observations from the study: Clonotype sharing across donors was expected to vary with sequencing depth.

Worth noting for this clone: What it binds is not known.

This TCR was recovered from a man aged 30-40 years in good health. The specimen was memory CD4+ T cells sorted from blood. The subset denotes: CD45RA-negative fraction. The chain carries TRBV10-3 and TRBJ2-5; 12 bases align to TRBD2. CDR3 sequence: CAISDPSASGRVGTQYF. The CDR3 DNA follows: TGTGCCATCAGTGACCCCTCGGCTAGCGGGAGGGTTGGGACCCAGTACTTC.